The clone carrying this TCR beta chain has a count of ten or more. This sample was included in a study of T cells in Graves' hyperthyroidism and ophthalmopathy. The trim removed 6 bases at V and 5 bases at J, leaving 5 bases unmatched. This CDR3 is built from 15 residues. Lactation, pregnancy, other autoimmune disease or uncontrolled infection led to exclusion of patients. Amplification of TCR beta CDR3 regions was performed using RNA transcripts as template. The HTBI primer set served for first-round RT-PCR of the TCR CDR3. TCRdb fed the multiplex PCR reads into MiXCR, producing one record per CDR3 protein. The sample shows roughly 180,000 distinct CDR3 sequences, about 9.4% of them seen only once.

This clonotype was obtained from a woman between 18 and 29 years old with Graves' hyperthyroidism that later progressed to Graves' ophthalmopathy. The V call is TRBV12-3 or TRBV12-4, the J call TRBJ1-6; 9 bases line up with TRBD1. Sequenced material: blood. This CDR3 is CASSPRQGDNSPLHF. CDR3 DNA sequence: TGTGCCAGCAGCCCGAGACAGGGGGATAATTCACCCCTCCACTTT.